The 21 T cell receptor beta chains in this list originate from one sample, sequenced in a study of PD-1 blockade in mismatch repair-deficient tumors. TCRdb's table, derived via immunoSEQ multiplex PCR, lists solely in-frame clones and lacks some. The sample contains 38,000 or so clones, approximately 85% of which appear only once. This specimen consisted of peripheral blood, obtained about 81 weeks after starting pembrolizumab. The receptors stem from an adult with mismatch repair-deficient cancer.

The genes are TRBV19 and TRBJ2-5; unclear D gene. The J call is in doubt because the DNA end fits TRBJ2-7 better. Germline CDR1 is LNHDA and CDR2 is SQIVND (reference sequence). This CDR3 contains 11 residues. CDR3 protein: CASSITYEQYF. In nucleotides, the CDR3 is TGTGCCAGTAGTATAACCTACGAGCAGTACTTC.

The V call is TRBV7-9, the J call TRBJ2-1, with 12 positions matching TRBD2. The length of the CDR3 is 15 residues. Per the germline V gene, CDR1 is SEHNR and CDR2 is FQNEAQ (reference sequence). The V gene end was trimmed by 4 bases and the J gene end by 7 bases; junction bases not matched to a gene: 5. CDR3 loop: CASSSTSGSLNEQFF. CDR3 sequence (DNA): TGTGCCAGCAGCTCGACTAGCGGGAGTCTTAATGAGCAGTTCTTC.

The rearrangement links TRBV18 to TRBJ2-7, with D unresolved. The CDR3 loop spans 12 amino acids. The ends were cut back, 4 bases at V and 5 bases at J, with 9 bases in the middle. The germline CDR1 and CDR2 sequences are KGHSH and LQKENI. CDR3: CASSRDRNEQYF. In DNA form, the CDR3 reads TGTGCCAGCTCACGCGATCGGAACGAGCAGTACTTC.

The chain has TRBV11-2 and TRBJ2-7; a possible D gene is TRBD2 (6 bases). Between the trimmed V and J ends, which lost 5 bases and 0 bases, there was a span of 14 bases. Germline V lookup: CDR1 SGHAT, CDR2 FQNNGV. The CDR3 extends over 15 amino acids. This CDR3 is CASSLLGGSSYEQYF. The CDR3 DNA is TGTGCCAGCAGCCTTCTGGGGGGAAGCTCCTACGAGCAGTACTTC.

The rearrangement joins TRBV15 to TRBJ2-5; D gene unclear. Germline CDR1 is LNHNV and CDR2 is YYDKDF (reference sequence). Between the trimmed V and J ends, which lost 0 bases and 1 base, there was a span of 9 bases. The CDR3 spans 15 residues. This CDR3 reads CATSRDRAGQETQYF. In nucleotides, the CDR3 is TGTGCCACCAGCAGAGATAGGGCCGGCCAAGAGACCCAGTACTTC.

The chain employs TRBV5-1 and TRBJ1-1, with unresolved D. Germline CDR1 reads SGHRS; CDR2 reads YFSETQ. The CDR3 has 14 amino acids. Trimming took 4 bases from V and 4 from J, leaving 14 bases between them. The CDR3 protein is CASSDDNMGTEAFF. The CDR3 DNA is TGCGCCAGCAGCGACGATAATATGGGCACTGAAGCTTTCTTT.

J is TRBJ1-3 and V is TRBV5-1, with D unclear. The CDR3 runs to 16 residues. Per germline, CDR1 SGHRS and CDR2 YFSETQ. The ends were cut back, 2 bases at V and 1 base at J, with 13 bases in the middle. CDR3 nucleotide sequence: TGCGCCAGCAGCTTACGTGGGGAAGGGTCTGGAAACACCATATATTTT. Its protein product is CASSLRGEGSGNTIYF.

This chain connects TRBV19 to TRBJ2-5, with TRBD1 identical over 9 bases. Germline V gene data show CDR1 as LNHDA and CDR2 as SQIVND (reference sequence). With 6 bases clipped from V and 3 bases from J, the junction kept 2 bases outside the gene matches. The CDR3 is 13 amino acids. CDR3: CASSGDREETQYF. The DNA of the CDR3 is TGTGCCAGTAGCGGGGACAGGGAAGAGACCCAGTACTTC.

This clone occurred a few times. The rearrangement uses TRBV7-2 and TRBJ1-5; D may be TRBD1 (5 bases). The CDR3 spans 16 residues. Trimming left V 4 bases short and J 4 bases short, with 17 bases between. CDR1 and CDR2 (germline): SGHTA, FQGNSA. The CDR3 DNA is TGTGCCAGCAGCTCCCACGGGGGGTGGGGAAATCAGCCCCAGCATTTT. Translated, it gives CASSSHGGWGNQPQHF.

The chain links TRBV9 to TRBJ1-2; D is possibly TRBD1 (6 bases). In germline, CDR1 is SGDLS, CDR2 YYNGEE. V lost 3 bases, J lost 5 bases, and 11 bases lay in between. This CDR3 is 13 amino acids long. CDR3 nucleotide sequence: TGTGCCAGCAGCGCAGGGGATCGGTATGGCTACACCTTC. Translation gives CASSAGDRYGYTF.

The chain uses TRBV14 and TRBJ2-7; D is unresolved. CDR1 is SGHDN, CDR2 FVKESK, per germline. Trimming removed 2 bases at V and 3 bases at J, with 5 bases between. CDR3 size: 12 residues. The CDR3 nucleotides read TGTGCCAGCAGCCAATTCCACTACGAGCAGTACTTC. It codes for CASSQFHYEQYF.

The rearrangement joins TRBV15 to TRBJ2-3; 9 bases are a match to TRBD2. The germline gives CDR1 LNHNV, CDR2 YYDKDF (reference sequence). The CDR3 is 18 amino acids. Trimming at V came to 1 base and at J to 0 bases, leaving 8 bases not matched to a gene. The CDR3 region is CATSRGETSGASTDTQYF. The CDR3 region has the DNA TGTGCCACCAGCAGAGGTGAGACTAGCGGCGCTAGCACAGATACGCAGTATTTT.

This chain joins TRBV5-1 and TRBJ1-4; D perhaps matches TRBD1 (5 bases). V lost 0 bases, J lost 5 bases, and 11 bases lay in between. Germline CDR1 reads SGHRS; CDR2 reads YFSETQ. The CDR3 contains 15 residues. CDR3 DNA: TGCGCCAGCAGCTTGGCCGGGGGGATAAATGAAAAACTGTTTTTT. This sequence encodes CASSLAGGINEKLFF. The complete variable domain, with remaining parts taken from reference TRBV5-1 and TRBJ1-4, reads KAGVTQTPRYLIKTRGQQVTLSCSPISGHRSVSWYQQTPGQGLQFLFEYFSETQRNKGNFPGRFSGRQFSNSRSEMNVSTLELGDSALYLCASSLAGGINEKLFFGSGTQLSVL.

CDR3 sequence: CAIMGSSYEQYF. CDR3 sequence (DNA): TGTGCCATCATGGGGTCCTCCTACGAGCAGTACTTC. This chain links TRBV10-3 with TRBJ2-7; no firm D call. CDR3 length: 12 amino acids. Germline lookup yields CDR1 ENHRY and CDR2 SYGVKD. Trimming stripped 7 bases from V and 0 bases from J, with 7 bases between.

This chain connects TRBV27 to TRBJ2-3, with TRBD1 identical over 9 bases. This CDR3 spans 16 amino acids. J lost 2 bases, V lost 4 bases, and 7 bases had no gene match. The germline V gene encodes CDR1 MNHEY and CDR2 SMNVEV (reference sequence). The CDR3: CASSSPTGGFTDTQYF. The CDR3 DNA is TGTGCCAGCAGTTCCCCGACAGGGGGATTCACAGATACGCAGTATTTT.

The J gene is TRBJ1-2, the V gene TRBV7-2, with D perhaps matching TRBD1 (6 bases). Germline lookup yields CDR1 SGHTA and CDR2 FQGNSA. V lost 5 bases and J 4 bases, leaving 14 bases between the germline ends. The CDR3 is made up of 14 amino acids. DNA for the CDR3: TGTGCCAGCAGCCAACTACAGGGTATCTATGGCTACACCTTC. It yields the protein CASSQLQGIYGYTF.

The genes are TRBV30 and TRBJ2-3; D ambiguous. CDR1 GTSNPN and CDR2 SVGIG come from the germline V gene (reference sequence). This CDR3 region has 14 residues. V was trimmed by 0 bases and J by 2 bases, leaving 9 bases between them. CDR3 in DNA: TGTGCCTGGAGTGTATCTCTTTCCACAGATACGCAGTATTTT. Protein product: CAWSVSLSTDTQYF.

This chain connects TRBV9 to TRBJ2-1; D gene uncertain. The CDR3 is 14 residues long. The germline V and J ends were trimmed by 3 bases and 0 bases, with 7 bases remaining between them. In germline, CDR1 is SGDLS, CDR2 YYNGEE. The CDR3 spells CASSAKSSYNEQFF. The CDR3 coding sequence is TGTGCCAGCAGCGCTAAAAGCTCCTACAATGAGCAGTTCTTC.

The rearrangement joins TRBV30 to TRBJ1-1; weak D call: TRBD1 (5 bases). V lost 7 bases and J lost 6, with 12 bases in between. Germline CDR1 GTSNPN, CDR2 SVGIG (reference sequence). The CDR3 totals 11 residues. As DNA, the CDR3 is TGTGCCTATGGAAGGGGCCCTGAAGCTTTCTTT. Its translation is CAYGRGPEAFF.

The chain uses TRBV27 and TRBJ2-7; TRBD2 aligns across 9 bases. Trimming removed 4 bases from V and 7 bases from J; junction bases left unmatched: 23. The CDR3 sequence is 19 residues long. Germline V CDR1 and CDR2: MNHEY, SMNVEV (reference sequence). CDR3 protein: CASSSHRDPSGGRAAEQYF. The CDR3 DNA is TGTGCCAGCAGTTCACACCGTGATCCTAGCGGCGGGAGGGCAGCAGAGCAGTACTTC.

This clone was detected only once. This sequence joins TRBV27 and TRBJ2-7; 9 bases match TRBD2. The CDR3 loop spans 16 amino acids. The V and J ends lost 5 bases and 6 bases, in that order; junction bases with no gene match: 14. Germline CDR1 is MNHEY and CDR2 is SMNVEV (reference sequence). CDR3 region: CASSPSKGLAAREQYF. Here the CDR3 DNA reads TGTGCCAGCAGTCCATCAAAGGGACTAGCTGCTCGCGAGCAGTACTTC.